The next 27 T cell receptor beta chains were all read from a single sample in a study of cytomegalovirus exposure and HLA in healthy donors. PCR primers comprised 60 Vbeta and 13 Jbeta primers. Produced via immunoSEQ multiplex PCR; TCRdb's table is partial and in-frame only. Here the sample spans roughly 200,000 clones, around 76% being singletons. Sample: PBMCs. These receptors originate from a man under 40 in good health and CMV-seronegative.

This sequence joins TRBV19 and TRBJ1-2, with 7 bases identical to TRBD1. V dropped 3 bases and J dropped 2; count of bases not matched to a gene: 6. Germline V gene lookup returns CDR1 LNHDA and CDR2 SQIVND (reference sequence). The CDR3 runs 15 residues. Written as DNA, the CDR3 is TGTGCCAGTAGTATTAACCCGGACAGGAACTATGGCTACACCTTC. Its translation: CASSINPDRNYGYTF.

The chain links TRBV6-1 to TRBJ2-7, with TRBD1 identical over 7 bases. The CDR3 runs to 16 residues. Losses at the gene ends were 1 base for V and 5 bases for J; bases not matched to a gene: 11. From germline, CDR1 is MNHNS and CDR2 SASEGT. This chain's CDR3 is CASSEGIYDRDHEQYF. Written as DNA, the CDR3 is TGTGCCAGCAGTGAAGGAATATATGACAGGGACCACGAGCAGTACTTC.

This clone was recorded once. CDR3 DNA sequence: TGTGCCAGCAGCCAAGAAGGAGGCCGGGAGACCCAGTACTTC. Its protein product is CASSQEGGRETQYF. V is TRBV4-2 and J is TRBJ2-5; D is possibly TRBD2 (5 bases). Germline CDR1 LGHNA, CDR2 YNFKEQ. Between the trimmed V and J ends, which lost 0 bases and 5 bases, there was a span of 10 bases. The CDR3 contains 14 residues.

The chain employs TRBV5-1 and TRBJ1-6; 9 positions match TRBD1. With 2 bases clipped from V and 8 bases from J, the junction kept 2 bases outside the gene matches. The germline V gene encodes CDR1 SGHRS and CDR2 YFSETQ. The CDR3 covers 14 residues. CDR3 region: CASSFRTGDSPLHF. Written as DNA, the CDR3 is TGCGCCAGCAGCTTTAGGACAGGGGATTCACCCCTCCACTTT.

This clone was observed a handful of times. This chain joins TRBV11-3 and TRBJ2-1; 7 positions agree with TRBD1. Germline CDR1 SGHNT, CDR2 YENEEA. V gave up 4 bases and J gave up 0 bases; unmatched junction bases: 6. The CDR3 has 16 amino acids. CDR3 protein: CASSSNRDSSYNEQFF. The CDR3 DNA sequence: TGTGCCAGCAGCTCAAACCGGGACAGCTCCTACAATGAGCAGTTCTTC.

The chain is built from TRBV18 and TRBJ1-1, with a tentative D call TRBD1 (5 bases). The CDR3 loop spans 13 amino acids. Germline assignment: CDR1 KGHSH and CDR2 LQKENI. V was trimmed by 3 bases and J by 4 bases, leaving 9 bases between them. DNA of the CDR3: TGTGCCAGCTCACCGGACACCGCCACTGAAGCTTTCTTT. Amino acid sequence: CASSPDTATEAFF.

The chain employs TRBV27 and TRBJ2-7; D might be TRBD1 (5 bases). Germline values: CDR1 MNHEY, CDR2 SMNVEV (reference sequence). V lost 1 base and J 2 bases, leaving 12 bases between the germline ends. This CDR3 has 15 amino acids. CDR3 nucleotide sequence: TGTGCCAGCAGTTTATGGGGCGGAGATCCCTACGAGCAGTACTTC. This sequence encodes CASSLWGGDPYEQYF.

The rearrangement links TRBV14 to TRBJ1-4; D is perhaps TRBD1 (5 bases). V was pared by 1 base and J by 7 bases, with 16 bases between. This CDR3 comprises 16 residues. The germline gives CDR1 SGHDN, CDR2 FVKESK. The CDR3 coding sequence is TGTGCCAGCAGCCAAGTCGTCCCGGGGGGGAGTGAAAAACTGTTTTTT. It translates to CASSQVVPGGSEKLFF.

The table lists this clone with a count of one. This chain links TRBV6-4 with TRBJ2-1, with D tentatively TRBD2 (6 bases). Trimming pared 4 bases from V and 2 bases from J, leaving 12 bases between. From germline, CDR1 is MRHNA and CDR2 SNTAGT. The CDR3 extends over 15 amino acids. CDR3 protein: CASSVNPSAYNEQFF. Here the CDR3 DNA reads TGTGCCAGCAGTGTAAATCCTAGCGCCTACAATGAGCAGTTCTTC.

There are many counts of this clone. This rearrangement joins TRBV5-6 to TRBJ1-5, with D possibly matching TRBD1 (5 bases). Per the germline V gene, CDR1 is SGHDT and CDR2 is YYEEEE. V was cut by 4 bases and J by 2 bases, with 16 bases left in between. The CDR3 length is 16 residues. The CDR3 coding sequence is TGTGCCAGCAGCCTGGGAAGGGCACAGGGCAATCAGCCCCAGCATTTT. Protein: CASSLGRAQGNQPQHF.

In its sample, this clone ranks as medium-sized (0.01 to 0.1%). In DNA form, the CDR3 reads TGTGCCAGCAGTTTCAAGGGGGATGGTCGGGAGGATCACGAGCAGTACTTC. Encoded protein: CASSFKGDGREDHEQYF. V gene TRBV27 combines with J gene TRBJ2-7; the D gene is possibly TRBD2 (7 bases). Germline V gene lookup returns CDR1 MNHEY and CDR2 SMNVEV (reference sequence). The CDR3 covers 17 residues. Between the trimmed V and J ends, which lost 3 bases and 5 bases, there was a span of 23 bases.

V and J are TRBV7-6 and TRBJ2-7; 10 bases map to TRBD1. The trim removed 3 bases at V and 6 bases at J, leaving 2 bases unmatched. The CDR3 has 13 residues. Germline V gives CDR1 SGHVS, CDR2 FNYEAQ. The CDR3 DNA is TGTGCCAGCAGCTTTCGGACAGGGGGCGAGCAGTACTTC. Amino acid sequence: CASSFRTGGEQYF.

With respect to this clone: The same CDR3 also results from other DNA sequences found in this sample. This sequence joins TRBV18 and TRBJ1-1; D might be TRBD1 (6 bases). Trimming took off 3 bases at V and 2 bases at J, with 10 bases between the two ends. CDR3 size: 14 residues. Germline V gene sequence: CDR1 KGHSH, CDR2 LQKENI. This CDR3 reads CASSPDSSNTEAFF. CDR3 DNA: TGTGCCAGCTCACCGGACAGTAGCAACACTGAAGCTTTCTTT.

The CDR3 protein is CASSEVGGPRGEQYF. The DNA of the CDR3 is TGTGCCAGCAGTGAGGTGGGAGGGCCTCGGGGCGAGCAGTACTTC. The V call is TRBV2, the J call TRBJ2-7, with TRBD2 matching over 7 bases. Germline lookup yields CDR1 SNHLY and CDR2 FYNNEI. With V trimmed by 3 bases and J by 6 bases, 11 bases remained unmatched. CDR3 length equals 15 residues. The variable domain in full, with the rest retrieved from reference TRBV2 and TRBJ2-7, is EPEVTQTPSHQVTQMGQEVILRCVPISNHLYFYWYRQILGQKVEFLVSFYNNEISEKSEIFDDQFSVERPDGSNFTLKIRSTKLEDSAMYFCASSEVGGPRGEQYFGPGTRLTVT.

The CDR3 DNA reads as TGTGCCAGCAGCTTGATGCCGGGACAGGGTTACGAGCAGTACTTC. Translating gives CASSLMPGQGYEQYF. J is TRBJ2-7 and V is TRBV5-8, with TRBD1 matching 9 bases. This CDR3 is built from 15 residues. The germline gives CDR1 SGHTS, CDR2 YDEGEE. V dropped 1 base and J dropped 4; count of bases not matched to a gene: 6.

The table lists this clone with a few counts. CDR3 region: CATSRDGGTRADNEQFF. CDR3 coding DNA: TGTGCCACCAGCAGAGATGGAGGGACTAGAGCGGACAATGAGCAGTTCTTC. The J gene is TRBJ2-1, the V gene TRBV15; 8 bases fit TRBD2. Germline CDR1 reads LNHNV; CDR2 reads YYDKDF (reference sequence). This CDR3 spans 17 amino acids. Germline trimming cut 0 bases from V and 5 bases from J; bases unmatched to any gene: 9.

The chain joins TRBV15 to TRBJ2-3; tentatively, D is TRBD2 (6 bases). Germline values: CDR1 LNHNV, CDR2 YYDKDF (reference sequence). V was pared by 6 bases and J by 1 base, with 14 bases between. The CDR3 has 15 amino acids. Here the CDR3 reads CATSFIAEGTDTQYF. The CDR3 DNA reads TGTGCCACCAGTTTTATAGCGGAAGGCACAGATACGCAGTATTTT.

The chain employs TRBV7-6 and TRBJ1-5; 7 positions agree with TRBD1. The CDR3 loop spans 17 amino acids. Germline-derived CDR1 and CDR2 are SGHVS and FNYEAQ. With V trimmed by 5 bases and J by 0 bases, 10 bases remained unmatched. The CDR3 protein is CASSVGQAVYSNQPQHF. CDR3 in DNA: TGTGCCAGCAGCGTAGGACAGGCCGTTTATAGCAATCAGCCCCAGCATTTT.

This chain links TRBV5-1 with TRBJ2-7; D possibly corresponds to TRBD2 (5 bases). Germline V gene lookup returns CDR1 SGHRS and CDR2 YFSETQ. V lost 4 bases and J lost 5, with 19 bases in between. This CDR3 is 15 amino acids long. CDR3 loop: CASSEVPGSWNEQYF. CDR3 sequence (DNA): TGCGCCAGCAGCGAAGTTCCGGGATCGTGGAACGAGCAGTACTTC.

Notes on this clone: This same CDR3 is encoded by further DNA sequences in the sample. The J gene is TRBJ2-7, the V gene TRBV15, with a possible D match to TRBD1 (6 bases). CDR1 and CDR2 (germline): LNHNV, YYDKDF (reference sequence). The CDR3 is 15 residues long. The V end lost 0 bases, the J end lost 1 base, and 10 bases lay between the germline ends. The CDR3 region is CATSRDPGQSYEQYF. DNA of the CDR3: TGTGCCACCAGCAGAGATCCTGGACAGTCCTACGAGCAGTACTTC.

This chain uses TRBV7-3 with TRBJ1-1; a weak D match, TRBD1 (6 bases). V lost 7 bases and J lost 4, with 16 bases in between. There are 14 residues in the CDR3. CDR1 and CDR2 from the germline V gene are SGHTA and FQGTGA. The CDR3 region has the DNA TGTGCCAGCACCTTTAATGGACAGAGCACTGAAGCTTTCTTT. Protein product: CASTFNGQSTEAFF.

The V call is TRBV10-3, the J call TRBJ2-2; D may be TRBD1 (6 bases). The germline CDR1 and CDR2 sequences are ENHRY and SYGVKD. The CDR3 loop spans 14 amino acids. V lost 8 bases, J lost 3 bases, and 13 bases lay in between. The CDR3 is CAIPRTVDTGELFF. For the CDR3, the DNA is TGTGCCATCCCCCGGACAGTGGACACCGGGGAGCTGTTTTTT.

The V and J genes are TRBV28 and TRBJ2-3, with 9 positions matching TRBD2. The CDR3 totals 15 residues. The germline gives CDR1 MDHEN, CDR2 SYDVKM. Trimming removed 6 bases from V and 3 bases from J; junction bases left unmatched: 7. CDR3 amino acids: CASSRKSGRTDTQYF. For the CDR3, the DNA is TGTGCCAGCAGCAGGAAGAGCGGGAGGACAGATACGCAGTATTTT.

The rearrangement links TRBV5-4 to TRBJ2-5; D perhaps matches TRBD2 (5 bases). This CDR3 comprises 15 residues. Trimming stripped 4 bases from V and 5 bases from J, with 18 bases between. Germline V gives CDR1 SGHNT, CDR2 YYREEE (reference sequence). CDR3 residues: CASSPDGRSGETQYF. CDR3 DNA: TGTGCCAGCAGCCCGGACGGACGGTCGGGGGAGACCCAGTACTTC. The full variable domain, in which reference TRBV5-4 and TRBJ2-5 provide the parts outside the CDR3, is ETGVTQSPTHLIKTRGQQVTLRCSSQSGHNTVSWYQQALGQGPQFIFQYYREEENGRGNFPPRFSGLQFPNYSSELNVNALELDDSALYLCASSPDGRSGETQYFGPGTRLLVL.

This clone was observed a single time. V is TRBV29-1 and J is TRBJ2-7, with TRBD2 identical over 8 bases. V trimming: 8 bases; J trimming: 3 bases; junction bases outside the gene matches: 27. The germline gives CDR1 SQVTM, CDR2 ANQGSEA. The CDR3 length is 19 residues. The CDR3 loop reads CSTSRRPGGALTQSYEQYF. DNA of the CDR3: TGCAGCACCTCCCGCCGCCCCGGGGGGGCCCTCACACAAAGCTACGAGCAGTACTTC.

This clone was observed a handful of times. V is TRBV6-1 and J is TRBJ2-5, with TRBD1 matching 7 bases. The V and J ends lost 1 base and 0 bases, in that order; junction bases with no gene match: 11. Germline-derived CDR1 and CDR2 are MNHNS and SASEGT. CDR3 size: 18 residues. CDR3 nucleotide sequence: TGTGCCAGCAGTGAAGTTCGACGAGGCAGGGGGTACCAAGAGACCCAGTACTTC. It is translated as CASSEVRRGRGYQETQYF.

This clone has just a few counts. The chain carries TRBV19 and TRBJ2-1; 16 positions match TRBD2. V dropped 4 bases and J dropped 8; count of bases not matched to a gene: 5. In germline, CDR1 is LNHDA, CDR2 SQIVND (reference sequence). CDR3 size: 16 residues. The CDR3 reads CASSTEGLAGGDEQFF. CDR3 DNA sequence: TGTGCCAGTAGTACCGAGGGACTAGCGGGAGGGGATGAGCAGTTCTTC.